This is a list of T cell receptor beta chains from one sample in a study of vaccination effects on CD4 cells after COVID-19. No antigen has been assigned to these receptors. Clones were read by immunoSEQ multiplex PCR, and TCRdb kept only the in-frame ones, dropping some. The sample contains roughly 68,000 clones, just over 70% of which appear only once. This specimen was CD4+ T cells from PBMCs cultured without peptide, taken before COVID-19 vaccination. The receptors originated from a human donor who had a prior SARS-CoV-2 infection. The CDR3 runs from the conserved cysteine through the conserved F or W. Each record gives: D gene, J gene, V gene, CDR3 protein. A D gene is named only where the DNA matches it firmly.

D gene: TRBD2
J gene: TRBJ2-1
V gene: TRBV20-1
CDR3 protein: CSASMGEGYNEQFF

D gene: NA
J gene: TRBJ2-7
V gene: TRBV25-1
CDR3 protein: CASSASEFVSYEQYF

D gene: TRBD1
J gene: TRBJ1-6
V gene: TRBV19
CDR3 protein: CAGYRGPYNSPLHF

D gene: NA
J gene: TRBJ1-5
V gene: TRBV27
CDR3 protein: CASSPLGGNQPQHF

D gene: TRBD1
J gene: TRBJ2-5
V gene: TRBV2
CDR3 protein: CASSAGQGPRETQYF

D gene: TRBD1
J gene: TRBJ2-7
V gene: TRBV3-1/TRBV3-2
CDR3 protein: CASSQARGLEQYF

D gene: NA
J gene: TRBJ1-4
V gene: TRBV15
CDR3 protein: CATSRGLAGRAEKLFF

D gene: NA
J gene: TRBJ2-7
V gene: TRBV18
CDR3 protein: CASSPTVDYEQYF

D gene: NA
J gene: TRBJ2-2
V gene: TRBV5-1
CDR3 protein: CASVENPSTGELFF

D gene: NA
J gene: TRBJ2-7
V gene: TRBV27
CDR3 protein: CASSQPGRSPYEQYF

D gene: NA
J gene: TRBJ2-5
V gene: TRBV9
CDR3 protein: CASSAYRGGLGETQYF

D gene: NA
J gene: TRBJ2-1
V gene: TRBV5-6
CDR3 protein: CASSWGSGLGEQFF

D gene: TRBD2
J gene: TRBJ2-2
V gene: TRBV6-5
CDR3 protein: CASRRLAATGELFF

D gene: NA
J gene: TRBJ2-1
V gene: TRBV7-9
CDR3 protein: CASSLGGTNAYNEQFF